The rows below give T cell receptor beta chains drawn from one sample of a study of T-cell memory formation after mild COVID-19. TCRdb called the 5' RACE reads again in MiXCR, with one record for every CDR3 protein. The table includes fewer than 250,000 distinct CDR3 sequences, over 9.5% detected once. Sequenced sample: PBMCs or a T cell subset sorted from them (not recorded which). The receptor set was obtained from a man in his late teens or twenties who had mild COVID-19 (a few samples of this study predate the infection). Cell type and time point are not known. CDR3s leave out the opening cysteine and the closing phenylalanine or tryptophan. Rows give clone size only sometimes, using once, few, many, or a class for an expanded clone.

v_call clone_size cdr3_aa
TRBV20-1 NA SARDGLAGGPWTQY
TRBV11-2 few ASSFQGEQF
TRBV24-1 NA ATSDQSNQPQH
TRBV24-1 few ATSDTDRGRGETQY
TRBV20-1 few SLRRGNYGYT
TRBV20-1 few SARDHRGSAEAF
TRBV3-1 few ASSQVEATEAF
TRBV27 NA ASSVKVLPGMELF
TRBV12-3/TRBV12-4 many ASSYSSELAGEQF
TRBV27 NA ASSSFAGGPDTQY
TRBV21-1 NA ASSKSPDGYT
TRBV7-7 few ASSLGFGTDTQY
TRBV29-1 NA SVVERPGTEAF
TRBV12-3/TRBV12-4 many ASGVFTDTQY
TRBV6-6 NA ASSYHITGELF
TRBV3-1 NA ASSQVTGNEQF
TRBV5-1 few ASSPGGDEKLF
TRBV7-9 NA ASPGQRSSGNTIY
TRBV10-3 many AISEWIPGQGTNEQF
TRBV9 NA ASSPRQGEDTQY
TRBV6-5 NA ASSQRRGDTDTQY
TRBV7-9 NA ASSHTGDEQF
TRBV10-3 NA AISGTGDTGELF
TRBV6-6 NA ASSKELSSYNEQF
TRBV5-1 few ASSGSSPSRETQY
TRBV12-3/TRBV12-4 NA ASSLLGGYT
TRBV7-2 few ASSRDRGRGETQY
TRBV10-1 many ASSDGNQETQY
TRBV20-1 NA SARDRRGYT
TRBV29-1 few SAGQATDTQY
TRBV12-3/TRBV12-4 NA ASSSGQWAYSNQPQH
TRBV4-1 few ASSLELGQYSGNTIY
TRBV7-9 many ASSLVGADTQY
TRBV11-2 few ASSSPGRSYGYT
TRBV4-1 NA ASSREGTATVVGQY
TRBV5-1 few ASSRTPVGGQETQY
TRBV5-1 NA ASSLYGGADEQF
TRBV4-3 NA ASSQEAGGVTQY
TRBV11-3 few ASSGASRGATGELF
TRBV11-2 few ASSPGVMAGWRGVQETQY
TRBV7-3 few ASRGIRNRAGEAF
TRBV18 NA ASSPRAVSNQPQH
TRBV7-6 few ASSRLADNEQF
TRBV5-4 few ASSYDPNTGAF
TRBV2 few ASSENPGTGTQY
TRBV11-2 many ASSLDPNSYNEQF
TRBV4-1 NA ASSQDFGTPAGYGYT
TRBV27 NA ASSYRGQGEKLF
TRBV2 NA ASNPWMSTDTQY
TRBV7-2 few ASSLVLAGASTDTQY
TRBV20-1 NA SAYGGLKNTGELF
TRBV5-1 many ASSLGTSGEAGEQF
TRBV5-1 many ASTQGQNNEQF
TRBV7-9 NA ASSPEPFPNEQF
TRBV6-5 few ASSYSGQGTQPQH
TRBV5-1 many ASRTGTVGDYGYT
TRBV6-2/TRBV6-3 few ASSSVASTDTQY